A single sample is the source of the 16 T cell receptor beta chains below, sequenced in a study of blood T cells in healthy people across ages. A J-beta primer mix and a sample-barcoded 5' primer were used in a second PCR of roughly 7 to 12 cycles. MiXCR was run by TCRdb on the 5' RACE reads, yielding one entry per CDR3 protein. Of 1.8 million or so distinct CDR3 sequences in the sample, 39% are singletons; the top ten hold roughly 23%. The sequenced material came from blood. The receptors derive from a human donor in good health.

The rearrangement joins TRBV20-1 to TRBJ2-2; D is possibly TRBD1 (6 bases). This CDR3 is 14 amino acids long. CDR1 DFQATT and CDR2 SNEGSKA come from the germline V gene (reference sequence). V lost 4 bases and J 0 bases, leaving 9 bases between the germline ends. In DNA, the CDR3 is TGCAGTGCTACATACAGGGCGAACACCGGGGAGCTGTTTTTT. Encoded protein: CSATYRANTGELFF.

The V and J genes are TRBV9 and TRBJ2-1; D remains ambiguous. The germline V and J ends were trimmed by 0 bases and 5 bases, with 12 bases remaining between them. Germline CDR1 is SGDLS and CDR2 is YYNGEE. The CDR3 is 15 amino acids. The CDR3 DNA is TGTGCCAGCAGCGTAGCCCCAACTACAAACAATGAGCAGTTCTTC. This translates into CASSVAPTTNNEQFF.

CDR3 region: CASSIQGATEADTQYF. In nucleotides, the CDR3 is TGTGCCAGCAGCATACAGGGGGCAACGGAGGCAGATACGCAGTATTTT. The chain couples TRBV9 to TRBJ2-3, with TRBD1 matching over 9 bases. J gave up 4 bases and V 4 bases, and 10 bases lay outside the gene matches. Per the germline V gene, CDR1 is SGDLS and CDR2 is YYNGEE. There are 16 residues in the CDR3.

The chain recombines TRBV28 with TRBJ1-6; 7 bases agree with TRBD1. With V trimmed by 1 base and J by 10 bases, 4 bases remained unmatched. Per germline, CDR1 MDHEN and CDR2 SYDVKM. This CDR3 is 14 amino acids long. The CDR3 DNA reads as TGTGCCAGCAGTTTATTAGACAGGGAGTCACCCCTCCACTTT. Translated: CASSLLDRESPLHF. Full variable domain (rest looked up from reference TRBV28 and TRBJ1-6): DVKVTQSSRYLVKRTGEKVFLECVQDMDHENMFWYRQDPGLGLRLIYFSYDVKMKEKGDIPEGYSVSREKKERFSLILESASTNQTSMYLCASSLLDRESPLHFGNGTRLTVT.

The chain recombines TRBV27 with TRBJ2-6, with D possibly TRBD2 on 6 matching bases. The germline CDR1 and CDR2 sequences are MNHEY and SMNVEV (reference sequence). This CDR3 spans 16 amino acids. Deletions cut 9 bases from V and 0 bases from J, with 15 bases between. CDR3 amino acids: CARPRRVSSGANVLTF. The DNA for the CDR3 is TGTGCCAGACCCAGGAGGGTCAGCTCTGGGGCCAACGTCCTGACTTTC.

The V and J genes are TRBV27 and TRBJ2-5, with 8 nucleotides matching TRBD2. Trimming cost V 6 bases and J 7 bases; bases outside gene matches: 4. CDR3 length: 12 residues. The germline gives CDR1 MNHEY, CDR2 SMNVEV (reference sequence). CDR3 in DNA: TGTGCCAGCAGGGCGGGGGGCGGGACCCAGTACTTC. Residues: CASRAGGGTQYF.

The CDR3 coding sequence is TGTGCCAGCAGCTCAAGGGTGTGGATTGGCGAAAAACGCATTCAGTACTTC. Protein product: CASSSRVWIGEKRIQYF. This sequence joins TRBV11-2 and TRBJ2-4; D uncertain. CDR1 is SGHAT and CDR2 is FQNNGV in the germline V gene. The CDR3 is 17 amino acids. The V end was cut by 4 bases, the J end by 9 bases, with 25 bases between.

The rearrangement uses TRBV7-3 and TRBJ2-1, with D maybe TRBD1 (5 bases). This CDR3 comprises 12 residues. V lost 2 bases, J lost 11 bases, and 10 bases lay in between. The germline CDR1 and CDR2 sequences are SGHTA and FQGTGA. CDR3 nucleotide sequence: TGTGCCAGCAGCTTACCAGGGCAACAGCAGTTCTTC. It is translated as CASSLPGQQQFF.

The chain carries TRBV7-2 and TRBJ1-2, with D perhaps matching TRBD1 (6 bases). V lost 4 bases, J lost 0 bases, and 12 bases lay in between. CDR1 and CDR2 from the germline V gene are SGHTA and FQGNSA. There are 15 residues in the CDR3. The CDR3 reads CASSSYRVTNYGYTF. For the CDR3, the DNA is TGTGCCAGCAGCTCCTACAGGGTCACTAACTATGGCTACACCTTC.

This clonotype was observed a handful of times. This chain links TRBV24-1 with TRBJ1-2, with D perhaps TRBD1 (6 bases). Germline assignment: CDR1 KGHDR and CDR2 SFDVKD. Between the trimmed V and J ends, which lost 4 bases and 1 base, there was a span of 12 bases. The CDR3 covers 15 residues. The CDR3: CATSDPRDNNYGYTF. In DNA form, the CDR3 reads TGTGCCACCAGTGACCCCCGGGACAATAACTATGGCTACACCTTC.

This clonotype was detected many times. This sequence joins TRBV6-2 or TRBV6-3 and TRBJ2-5, with TRBD1 matching over 7 bases. The germline gives CDR1 MNHEY, CDR2 SVGEGT. V shed 6 bases and J 4 bases; nucleotides not matched to a gene: 11. This CDR3 has 15 amino acids. The CDR3 sequence: CASRRTGQVRETQYF. The CDR3 DNA follows: TGTGCCAGCAGACGCACAGGACAGGTTCGAGAGACCCAGTACTTC.

This sequence joins TRBV13 and TRBJ2-3; TRBD2 aligns across 9 bases. Trimming cost V 11 bases and J 3 bases; bases outside gene matches: 6. This CDR3 contains 13 residues. Germline lookup yields CDR1 PRHDT and CDR2 FYEKMQ (reference sequence). CDR3 in amino acids: CAGGGAGTDTQYF. The CDR3 nucleotides are TGTGCCGGCGGGGGGGCCGGGACAGATACGCAGTATTTT.

Only a few counts were recorded for this clonotype. This chain connects TRBV7-9 to TRBJ2-5; TRBD2 might be the D (6 bases). With 3 bases removed from V and 5 bases from J, the gap between germline ends came to 13 bases. This CDR3 is 14 amino acids long. In germline, CDR1 is SEHNR, CDR2 FQNEAQ (reference sequence). The CDR3 DNA reads TGTGCCAGCAGCTTTGGGCTAGCGTTGGAGACCCAGTACTTC. This encodes CASSFGLALETQYF.

This clonotype appeared a single time. This chain uses TRBV6-5 with TRBJ2-1, with 9 bases aligning to TRBD2. CDR3 length: 15 residues. From germline, CDR1 is MNHEY and CDR2 SVGAGI. Trimming cost V 8 bases and J 6 bases; bases outside gene matches: 11. CDR3 sequence reads: CASGAGGLRGNEQFF. The DNA of the CDR3 is TGTGCCAGCGGGGCGGGGGGGCTACGAGGCAATGAGCAGTTCTTC.

Remarks on this clonotype: The junction differs from germline at one of its ends, possibly a read error. The chain combines TRBV7-8 with TRBJ2-5; TRBD1 agrees at 8 bases. Germline assignment: CDR1 SGHVS and CDR2 FQNEAQ. CDR3 length equals 15 residues. The CDR3 DNA sequence: TGTGCCGGCAGCTTAAAACGGGACAGGAGCTACGAACAGTACTTC. Protein: CAGSLKRDRSYEQYF.

This clonotype was recorded a few times. V usage is TRBV6-2 or TRBV6-3 and J usage is TRBJ2-6; D is uncertain. The CDR3 is made up of 14 amino acids. The germline V gene encodes CDR1 MNHEY and CDR2 SVGEGT. V lost 3 bases to trimming and J lost 2 bases, with 5 bases between them. Here the CDR3 reads CASSYGAGANVLTF. In nucleotides, the CDR3 is TGTGCCAGCAGTTATGGAGCTGGGGCCAACGTCCTGACTTTC.